The 21 T cell receptor beta chains given below trace back to one sample, sequenced in a study of T cells in Graves' hyperthyroidism and ophthalmopathy. RNA transcripts yielded amplified TCR beta CDR3 regions. During a first-round RT-PCR of the TCR CDR3, the HTBI primer set was used. One entry per CDR3 protein, called by TCRdb with MiXCR from the multiplex PCR reads. This table has about 280,000 distinct CDR3 sequences, around a quarter appearing once. The sample comprised blood. These receptors originate from a man aged 35-49 years with Graves' hyperthyroidism that later progressed to Graves' ophthalmopathy.

V and J are TRBV28 and TRBJ2-5, with D perhaps TRBD1 or TRBD2 (6 bases each). Looked up from germline, CDR1 is MDHEN and CDR2 is SYDVKM. This CDR3 is 16 amino acids long. V shed 5 bases and J shed 2 bases, with 18 bases lying between them. For the CDR3, the DNA is TGTGCCAGCAGTACAGGACACGGGGGCCATCAAGAGACCCAGTACTTC. Encoded protein: CASSTGHGGHQETQYF. Full variable domain (outside the CDR3, taken from reference TRBV28 and TRBJ2-5): DVKVTQSSRYLVKRTGEKVFLECVQDMDHENMFWYRQDPGLGLRLIYFSYDVKMKEKGDIPEGYSVSREKKERFSLILESASTNQTSMYLCASSTGHGGHQETQYFGPGTRLLVL.

This clonotype was picked up many times. The chain recombines TRBV27 with TRBJ2-7; D is unresolved. The CDR3 sequence is 14 residues long. Germline CDR1 MNHEY, CDR2 SMNVEV (reference sequence). Trimming removed 6 bases at V and 0 bases at J, with 12 bases between. CDR3 sequence: CASSSTRNSYEQYF. CDR3 in DNA: TGTGCCAGCAGCTCGACGAGGAACTCCTACGAGCAGTACTTC.

This clonotype showed up just a few times. A much larger clone lies one base from this, so it may be a read error. Here the CDR3 reads CAWSTPGRRGVNSIYF. CDR3 in DNA: TGTGCCTGGAGTACCCCCGGGAGACGTGGGGTAAACAGCATATATTTT. This chain links TRBV30 with TRBJ1-3; D gene ambiguous. Per the germline V gene, CDR1 is GTSNPN and CDR2 is SVGIG (reference sequence). There are 16 residues in the CDR3.

The chain joins TRBV7-2 to TRBJ2-7; D unresolved. Per the germline V gene, CDR1 is SGHTA and CDR2 is FQGNSA. CDR3 length equals 14 residues. The V and J ends lost 3 bases and 9 bases respectively, with 18 bases between them. CDR3 coding DNA: TGTGCCAGCAGCTTCGTCTGGACCGGAAGCGTGCAGTACTTC. It encodes CASSFVWTGSVQYF.

This clonotype was recorded many times. This chain uses TRBV24-1 with TRBJ2-2; D ambiguous. Trimming shortened V by 8 bases and J by 0 bases, and 9 bases separated the two germline ends. Germline V gene data show CDR1 as KGHDR and CDR2 as SFDVKD. The CDR3 covers 14 residues. CDR3 sequence reads: CATTGGANTGELFF. In DNA, the CDR3 is TGTGCCACCACCGGCGGAGCGAACACCGGGGAGCTGTTTTTT.

This clonotype showed up many times. This chain uses TRBV18 with TRBJ2-7, with no clear D. Looked up from germline, CDR1 is KGHSH and CDR2 is LQKENI. The CDR3 is made up of 13 amino acids. V lost 2 bases and J lost 4, with 9 bases in between. The chain's CDR3 is CASSPGSRYEQYF. CDR3 nucleotides: TGTGCCAGCTCACCAGGATCCAGATACGAGCAGTACTTC.

The chain links TRBV6-2 or TRBV6-3 to TRBJ1-5; the D gene is possibly TRBD1 (6 bases). Germline V gene sequence: CDR1 MNHEY, CDR2 SVGEGT. V was pared by 2 bases and J by 0 bases, with 14 bases between. This CDR3 comprises 17 residues. The CDR3 spells CASSYGTQTFSNQPQHF. As DNA, the CDR3 is TGTGCCAGCAGTTACGGGACACAGACTTTTAGCAATCAGCCCCAGCATTTT.

This clonotype was picked up many times. V usage is TRBV6-2 or TRBV6-3 and J usage is TRBJ2-7; the D gene is possibly TRBD1 (5 bases). The CDR3 is made up of 13 amino acids. V lost 5 bases and J 3 bases, leaving 11 bases between the germline ends. Germline V gene lookup returns CDR1 MNHEY and CDR2 SVGEGT. Here the CDR3 DNA reads TGTGCCAGCAGTGCTGAGACAGTCTACGAGCAGTACTTC. This sequence encodes CASSAETVYEQYF.

DNA for the CDR3: TGTGCCAGCAGGCGGGAGTCCTACGAGCAGTACTTC. Protein sequence: CASRRESYEQYF. This chain links TRBV6-2 or TRBV6-3 with TRBJ2-7; 7 bases are shared with TRBD2. In germline, CDR1 is MNHEY, CDR2 SVGEGT. CDR3 length: 12 amino acids. The V gene end was trimmed by 6 bases and the J gene end by 1 base; junction bases not matched to a gene: 0.

This clonotype was picked up many times. The genes are TRBV6-1 and TRBJ1-2, with D perhaps matching TRBD1 (5 bases). Trimming shortened V by 1 base and J by 2 bases, and 11 bases separated the two germline ends. This CDR3 region has 15 residues. Germline V gives CDR1 MNHNS, CDR2 SASEGT. CDR3 DNA: TGTGCCAGCAGTGAAGTGGGGGGTGTGAACTATGGCTACACCTTC. It yields the protein CASSEVGGVNYGYTF.

This clonotype was seen many times. The chain couples TRBV9 to TRBJ1-2; 9 bases fit TRBD1. The germline gives CDR1 SGDLS, CDR2 YYNGEE. V shed 3 bases, J shed 4 bases, and the junction held 1 base outside the gene matches. The CDR3 covers 13 residues. CDR3 sequence: CASSADRGYGYTF. The CDR3 coding sequence is TGTGCCAGCAGCGCGGACAGGGGCTATGGCTACACCTTC.

The table lists this clonotype with many counts. The chain is built from TRBV19 and TRBJ1-5; D uncertain. The CDR3 runs 13 residues. The V and J ends lost 4 bases and 3 bases respectively, with 7 bases between them. Germline CDR1 is LNHDA and CDR2 is SQIVND (reference sequence). CDR3 amino acids: CASSRNINQPQHF. For the CDR3, the DNA is TGTGCCAGTAGTAGGAACATCAATCAGCCCCAGCATTTT.

This clonotype showed up many times. The CDR3 reads CSARGGGNTEAFF. The CDR3 DNA follows: TGCAGTGCTAGGGGGGGAGGGAACACTGAAGCTTTCTTT. This chain connects TRBV20-1 to TRBJ1-1, with a weak D call TRBD1 (5 bases). Germline assignment: CDR1 DFQATT and CDR2 SNEGSKA (reference sequence). The CDR3 totals 13 residues. Trimming shortened V by 3 bases and J by 1 base, and 9 bases separated the two germline ends.

This clonotype was counted many times. The chain uses TRBV27 and TRBJ2-7, with 10 positions matching TRBD1. The CDR3 loop spans 15 amino acids. Germline V gene lookup returns CDR1 MNHEY and CDR2 SMNVEV (reference sequence). Trimming at V came to 5 bases and at J to 4 bases, leaving 8 bases not matched to a gene. CDR3 bases: TGTGCCAGCAGTACCCGGGACAGGGGTAGTTACGAGCAGTACTTC. Protein sequence: CASSTRDRGSYEQYF.

This clonotype has just a few counts. The chain couples TRBV5-1 to TRBJ2-5, with 9 bases matching TRBD2. The CDR3 sequence is 15 residues long. Looked up from germline, CDR1 is SGHRS and CDR2 is YFSETQ. The J segment lost 1 base and the V segment lost 2 bases, leaving 3 bases of the junction unmatched. As DNA, the CDR3 is TGCGCCAGCAGCTTCGCGGGAGGGCCCCAAGAGACCCAGTACTTC. This codes for CASSFAGGPQETQYF.

This clonotype was found many times. The chain combines TRBV2 with TRBJ1-5; D not certain. CDR1 and CDR2 from the germline V gene are SNHLY and FYNNEI. This CDR3 is built from 13 residues. Trimming shortened V by 9 bases and J by 0 bases, and 9 bases separated the two germline ends. This CDR3 is CASLRDSNQPQHF. In DNA form, the CDR3 reads TGTGCCAGTTTGCGGGATAGCAATCAGCCCCAGCATTTT.

This clonotype was seen more than once but under ten times. Relative to the germline gene, one junction end is altered; a read error may explain this. This sequence joins TRBV18 and TRBJ2-7, with 10 bases that match TRBD2. The CDR3 is 15 amino acids. Germline loops: CDR1 KGHSH, CDR2 LQKENI. The DNA for the CDR3 is TGTGTCAGCTCACCTTCTAGCGGGAGTTTTTACGAGCAGTACTTC. It specifies CVSSPSSGSFYEQYF.

This clonotype was observed at least ten times. The chain employs TRBV30 and TRBJ1-5; D may be TRBD1 (5 bases). Deletions cut 3 bases from V and 1 base from J, with 7 bases between. The germline V gene encodes CDR1 GTSNPN and CDR2 SVGIG (reference sequence). The CDR3 runs 13 residues. The CDR3 loop reads CAWSGDSNQPQHF. The CDR3 DNA sequence: TGTGCCTGGAGCGGGGACAGCAATCAGCCCCAGCATTTT.

This clonotype was counted at least ten times. The V gene is TRBV20-1, the J gene TRBJ1-1; 8 bases match TRBD1. V was clipped by 2 bases and J by 0 bases; unmatched bases: 2. The CDR3 runs 14 residues. The germline V gene has CDR1 DFQATT and CDR2 SNEGSKA (reference sequence). CDR3 nucleotide sequence: TGCAGTGCTAGATCAGGGGGCTTGAACACTGAAGCTTTCTTT. Translating gives CSARSGGLNTEAFF.

This clonotype was seen repeatedly, ten times or more. The gene calls are TRBV11-1 and TRBJ2-6; 8 bases fit TRBD2. The CDR3 loop spans 17 amino acids. In germline, CDR1 is SGHAT, CDR2 FQDESV (reference sequence). The V segment lost 7 bases and the J segment 4 bases; nucleotides outside the gene matches: 12. Written as DNA, the CDR3 is TGTGCCAGCACCACCGGGGGGGGGCTGGCCGGGGCCAACGTCCTGACTTTC. The encoded protein is CASTTGGGLAGANVLTF.

This clonotype was picked up many times. The CDR3 region has the DNA TGTGCCAGCATCGGGGGGGCCAACACCGGGGAGCTGTTTTTT. This gives the protein CASIGGANTGELFF. The chain has TRBV2 and TRBJ2-2; 8 nucleotides agree with TRBD2. The J segment lost 2 bases and the V segment lost 7 bases, leaving 3 bases of the junction unmatched. This CDR3 is built from 14 residues. Germline-derived CDR1 and CDR2 are SNHLY and FYNNEI.